These 3 T cell receptor beta chains came from one sample sequenced in a study of vaccination effects on CD4 cells after COVID-19. For these receptors, no antigen is known. Some clones are missing from TCRdb's copy, which holds only in-frame ones; the method was immunoSEQ multiplex PCR. The table includes 25,000 to 30,000 clones, approximately 71% detected once. Before sequencing took place, the ViraFEST assay used viral peptide pools to expand antigen-specific CD4+ T cells. Culture proceeded for nine to eleven days, and CD4+ T cells were then isolated. Two-dose BNT162b2 or mRNA-1273 vaccination was given to participants. The source material was CD4+ T cells from PBMCs cultured with HCoV-NL63 spike peptides, sampled after COVID-19 vaccination. The source is a human donor who received a COVID-19 vaccine.

The rearrangement joins TRBV20-1 to TRBJ2-1; 7 bases map to TRBD2. Losses at the gene ends were 3 bases for V and 8 bases for J; bases not matched to a gene: 10. The CDR3 sequence is 14 residues long. Germline CDR1 and CDR2: DFQATT and SNEGSKA (reference sequence). CDR3 sequence (DNA): TGCAGTGCTAGTCTTGGCGGGAGAGCATATGAGCAGTTCTTC. Protein: CSASLGGRAYEQFF.

V gene TRBV10-3 combines with J gene TRBJ2-2; 10 positions agree with TRBD1. The V and J ends lost 4 bases and 5 bases, in that order; junction bases with no gene match: 4. The CDR3 is 15 residues long. The germline CDR1 and CDR2 sequences are ENHRY and SYGVKD. CDR3 sequence (DNA): TGTGCCATCAGTGCCGGACAGGGGGGTACCGGGGAGCTGTTTTTT. Its translation: CAISAGQGGTGELFF.

This clone was counted only a few times. This sequence joins TRBV7-6 and TRBJ2-2; D not certain. V lost 3 bases to trimming and J lost 0 bases, with 5 bases between them. There are 14 residues in the CDR3. In germline, CDR1 is SGHVS, CDR2 FNYEAQ. The CDR3 DNA is TGTGCCAGCAGCTTGGGAACGAACACCGGGGAGCTGTTTTTT. It translates to CASSLGTNTGELFF.